What follows describes a single TCR beta chain. This record comes from a study of blood T cell repertoires in COVID-19. Study context: Sites in the United States, Italy and Spain provided acute and convalescent COVID-19 samples. T cells, B-cell-depleted T cells, or PBMCs provided the cDNA or gDNA that served as material.

Here immunoSEQ multiplex PCR was the method, and the copy in TCRdb shows in-frame clones only, minus some. The table shows 350,000 to 400,000 clones, with more than 85% occurring only once. The CDR3 totals 16 residues. Germline V CDR1 and CDR2: KGHSH, LQKENI. V was pared by 3 bases and J by 9 bases, with 9 bases of the junction left unmatched. The participants were between about 18 and 90 years old and came from 24 US areas. Cohort assignment relied on participant-reported clinical history. The clonotype was recovered from a woman between 40 and 50 years old who had been exposed to COVID-19. Sequencing input: PBMCs or T cells enriched from blood (not recorded which). This chain links TRBV18 with TRBJ2-1, with 12 bases aligning to TRBD1. In DNA, the CDR3 is TGTGCCAGCTCACCGATGGGACAGGGGGCTTCGGGTGAGCAGTTCTTC. Residues: CASSPMGQGASGEQFF. The full variable domain, rest sourced from reference TRBV18 and TRBJ2-1, is NAGVMQNPRHLVRRRGQEARLRCSPMKGHSHVYWYRQLPEEGLKFMVYLQKENIIDESGMPKERFSAEFPKEGPSILRIQQVVRGDSAAYFCASSPMGQGASGEQFFGPGTRLTVL.